This T cell receptor beta chain originates from a study of blood T cell repertoires in COVID-19. The CDR3 runs to 16 residues. V lost 4 bases, J lost 0 bases, and 12 bases lay in between. From germline, CDR1 is KGHDR and CDR2 SFDVKD. Clones were read by immunoSEQ multiplex PCR, and TCRdb kept only the in-frame ones, dropping some. The top ten clones hold 3.8% of a sample with roughly 220,000 clones, just over 85% of them seen once. The sequenced sample was PBMCs or T cells enriched from blood (not recorded which). The TCR originated in a woman aged 40 to 50 with acute COVID-19. The chain has TRBV24-1 and TRBJ2-1, with D possibly TRBD1 on 5 matching bases. The CDR3 sequence is CATSDIQASSYNEQFF. CDR3 bases: TGTGCCACCAGTGACATACAGGCGAGCTCCTACAATGAGCAGTTCTTC.